A single sample gave rise to the 24 T cell receptor beta chains below, sequenced in a study of blood T cell repertoires in COVID-19. The assay was immunoSEQ multiplex PCR, and TCRdb's table has in-frame clones only and misses some. The sample yields tens of thousands of clones, approximately 84% seen once. The sample was peripheral blood. The receptor set was obtained from a human donor in a cohort sampled during active COVID-19.

This clone was detected only once. The CDR3 region has the DNA TGTGCCAGCTCACCCCATCCCCCAGATACGCAGTATTTT. Translated: CASSPHPPDTQYF. The V call is TRBV18, the J call TRBJ2-3; D remains unclear. V was pared by 3 bases and J by 4 bases, with 8 bases between. Germline V gene data show CDR1 as KGHSH and CDR2 as LQKENI. The CDR3 covers 13 residues.

The J gene is TRBJ2-7, the V gene TRBV28; TRBD1 matches at 7 bases. The trim removed 6 bases at V and 2 bases at J, leaving 7 bases unmatched. This CDR3 region has 14 residues. The germline V gene encodes CDR1 MDHEN and CDR2 SYDVKM. The CDR3 DNA follows: TGTGCCAGCAGCACTGTGAGGGGGCCCTACGAGCAGTACTTC. Protein: CASSTVRGPYEQYF.

This chain links TRBV6-5 with TRBJ2-3; a possible D gene is TRBD2 (7 bases). The CDR3 runs to 15 residues. The germline CDR1 and CDR2 sequences are MNHEY and SVGAGI. Trimming cost V 2 bases and J 2 bases, with 11 bases left between them. The CDR3 DNA sequence: TGTGCCAGCAGTTACGGGGCGGGGGCCACAGATACGCAGTATTTT. Its protein product is CASSYGAGATDTQYF.

There are a few counts of this clone. CDR3: CATSRDLGSTGPQHF. The DNA of the CDR3 is TGTGCCACCAGCAGAGATTTGGGTTCGACGGGGCCCCAGCATTTT. The V gene is TRBV15, the J gene TRBJ1-5; D not resolved. CDR1 is LNHNV, CDR2 YYDKDF, per germline (reference sequence). V lost 0 bases and J lost 9, with 15 bases in between. This CDR3 is built from 15 residues.

The J gene is TRBJ2-2, the V gene TRBV7-4; 10 bases match TRBD2. Germline values: CDR1 SGHVT, CDR2 SQSDAQ. J lost 0 bases, V lost 5 bases, and 15 bases had no gene match. This CDR3 contains 20 residues. CDR3 in amino acids: CASSPRTSGVVPANTGELFF. Here the CDR3 DNA reads TGTGCCAGCAGCCCGCGAACTAGCGGGGTAGTTCCTGCGAACACCGGGGAGCTGTTTTTT.

The chain has TRBV24-1 and TRBJ2-7; TRBD1 might be the D (6 bases). The CDR3 sequence is 15 residues long. V was pared by 8 bases and J by 2 bases, with 18 bases between. The germline V gene has CDR1 KGHDR and CDR2 SFDVKD. CDR3 amino acids: CATTPTGRTTYEQYF. CDR3 coding DNA: TGTGCCACCACCCCCACAGGGCGTACAACCTACGAGCAGTACTTC.

The chain joins TRBV6-5 to TRBJ2-5; D uncertain. Germline assignment: CDR1 MNHEY and CDR2 SVGAGI. The CDR3 loop spans 11 amino acids. V was pared by 2 bases and J by 7 bases, with 5 bases between. The CDR3 region is CASSYAGTQYF. The CDR3 region has the DNA TGTGCCAGCAGTTACGCAGGGACCCAGTACTTC.

The chain has TRBV4-3 and TRBJ1-4; 9 bases map to TRBD1. With V trimmed by 0 bases and J by 8 bases, 4 bases remained unmatched. The CDR3 extends over 15 amino acids. The germline V gene has CDR1 LGHNA and CDR2 YSLEER. The CDR3 is CASSQEGQGQEKLFF. The CDR3 bases are TGCGCCAGCAGCCAAGAGGGACAGGGTCAAGAAAAACTGTTTTTT.

The sample holds a few counts of this clone. The chain joins TRBV6-2 or TRBV6-3 to TRBJ2-7; tentative D call: TRBD2 (6 bases). This CDR3 is 12 amino acids long. V was pared by 2 bases and J by 9 bases, with 11 bases between. Germline V gene lookup returns CDR1 MNHEY and CDR2 SVGEGT. The CDR3 loop reads CASSYPSEGQYF. The DNA of the CDR3 is TGTGCCAGCAGTTACCCGTCGGAGGGGCAGTACTTC.

This chain joins TRBV7-6 and TRBJ1-1; D is uncertain. The V gene lost 4 bases and the J gene lost 8 bases, with 14 bases spanning the gap. CDR3 length: 13 amino acids. The germline CDR1 and CDR2 sequences are SGHVS and FNYEAQ. DNA for the CDR3: TGTGCCAGCAGCTCCTGGGAGTTAGAAGAAGCTTTCTTT. Protein: CASSSWELEEAFF.

V is TRBV7-2 and J is TRBJ1-5, with TRBD1 matching 9 bases. Germline V CDR1 and CDR2: SGHTA, FQGNSA. The CDR3 sequence is 15 residues long. J was trimmed by 9 bases and V by 5 bases; bases with no gene match: 11. The CDR3 nucleotides are TGTGCCAGCAGCCTGGGACAGGGTGTTATCCTGCCCCAGCATTTT. Translating gives CASSLGQGVILPQHF.

V gene TRBV6-2 or TRBV6-3 combines with J gene TRBJ2-5; 7 bases agree with TRBD1. The germline V gene has CDR1 MNHEY and CDR2 SVGEGT. There are 15 residues in the CDR3. Trimming at V came to 6 bases and at J to 5 bases, leaving 12 bases not matched to a gene. CDR3 DNA: TGTGCCAGCAGCAAGAACCGACAGGGATGGGAGACCCAGTACTTC. Translating gives CASSKNRQGWETQYF.

The chain couples TRBV14 to TRBJ2-5; the D gene is possibly TRBD2 (5 bases). CDR3 length equals 15 residues. Trimming left V 3 bases short and J 2 bases short, with 13 bases between. Germline V lookup: CDR1 SGHDN, CDR2 FVKESK. CDR3 nucleotides: TGTGCCAGCAGCCATTCCTTGGGCGGGCAAGAGACCCAGTACTTC. Protein product: CASSHSLGGQETQYF.

The chain recombines TRBV6-5 with TRBJ2-1; D ambiguous. V was clipped by 2 bases and J by 4 bases, with 9 bases between them. Germline-derived CDR1 and CDR2 are MNHEY and SVGAGI. There are 14 residues in the CDR3. The CDR3 DNA is TGTGCCAGCAGTTACGGCTTATCTTACAATGAGCAGTTCTTC. Translated: CASSYGLSYNEQFF.

The genes are TRBV6-2 or TRBV6-3 and TRBJ2-2; TRBD2 matches at 7 bases. CDR1 and CDR2 from the germline V gene are MNHEY and SVGEGT. The CDR3 is 14 amino acids. V trimming: 0 bases; J trimming: 6 bases; junction bases outside the gene matches: 1. CDR3 DNA: TGTGCCAGCAGTTACTCCCGGGGGGCCGGGGAGCTGTTTTTT. Translation gives CASSYSRGAGELFF.

The chain is built from TRBV6-4 and TRBJ1-5; TRBD1 matches 7 bases. The CDR3 extends over 17 amino acids. The germline CDR1 and CDR2 sequences are MRHNA and SNTAGT. V gave up 6 bases and J gave up 1 base; unmatched junction bases: 12. The CDR3, as DNA: TGTGCCAGCAGCCTGGGACAGCCCCGGGGAAGCAATCAGCCCCAGCATTTT. The encoded protein is CASSLGQPRGSNQPQHF.

CDR3 sequence reads: CASSSQGGTEAFF. CDR3 coding DNA: TGTGCCAGCAGCTCACAGGGGGGCACTGAAGCTTTCTTT. The rearrangement uses TRBV11-2 and TRBJ1-1; TRBD1 matches 8 bases. This CDR3 comprises 13 residues. Per germline, CDR1 SGHAT and CDR2 FQNNGV. V was pared by 4 bases and J by 4 bases, with 2 bases of the junction left unmatched.

The chain combines TRBV7-9 with TRBJ1-2, with a weak D call TRBD1 (5 bases). Trimming left V 3 bases short and J 4 bases short, with 6 bases between. CDR1 SEHNR and CDR2 FQNEAQ come from the germline V gene (reference sequence). This CDR3 is 12 amino acids long. This CDR3 reads CASSFDSYGYTF. In DNA form, the CDR3 reads TGTGCCAGCAGCTTCGACAGCTATGGCTACACCTTC.

This clone was seen a few times. The DNA of the CDR3 is TGTGCCAGCAGCCAAAGACTTGCCTCCTACAATGAGCAGTTCTTC. Translated, it gives CASSQRLASYNEQFF. The chain couples TRBV9 to TRBJ2-1; D uncertain. The CDR3 covers 15 residues. Germline loops: CDR1 SGDLS, CDR2 YYNGEE. V lost 4 bases to trimming and J lost 0 bases, with 11 bases between them.

This clone was picked up many times. The chain couples TRBV7-9 to TRBJ2-3; D remains ambiguous. The CDR3 spans 11 residues. V was pared by 2 bases and J by 6 bases, with 3 bases between. Per the germline V gene, CDR1 is SEHNR and CDR2 is FQNEAQ (reference sequence). DNA of the CDR3: TGTGCCAGCAGCTTACTCGATACGCAGTATTTT. Protein: CASSLLDTQYF.

This chain links TRBV3-1 (or the pseudogene TRBV3-2) with TRBJ1-1; D call uncertain. V was pared by 0 bases and J by 11 bases, with 16 bases between. There are 14 residues in the CDR3. Germline V gives CDR1 LGHDT, CDR2 YNNKEL (reference sequence). The CDR3 region has the DNA TGTGCCAGCAGCCAAGATACCCGCGGGAGTCGGGCTTTCTTT. It encodes CASSQDTRGSRAFF.

V gene TRBV9 combines with J gene TRBJ2-2; TRBD2 might be the D (5 bases). CDR1 and CDR2 from the germline V gene are SGDLS and YYNGEE. V was pared by 0 bases and J by 6 bases, with 15 bases between. The CDR3 extends over 16 amino acids. CDR3 region: CASSVADYLGAGELFF. The CDR3 nucleotides read TGTGCCAGCAGCGTAGCTGACTACCTGGGCGCCGGGGAGCTGTTTTTT.

V gene TRBV19 combines with J gene TRBJ1-2; D might be TRBD1 (5 bases). The CDR3 is 15 residues long. V was clipped by 7 bases and J by 5 bases, with 20 bases between them. From germline, CDR1 is LNHDA and CDR2 SQIVND (reference sequence). The CDR3 sequence is CASTSDTREVYGYTF. In DNA form, the CDR3 reads TGTGCCAGTACCTCGGACACACGTGAAGTATATGGCTACACCTTC.

This clone was recorded once. This CDR3 is CASSLAGLTSGKTDTQYF. CDR3 coding DNA: TGCGCCAGCAGCTTGGCCGGTCTTACTAGCGGAAAAACAGATACGCAGTATTTT. The genes are TRBV5-1 and TRBJ2-3; 8 bases are a match to TRBD2. Germline V gene lookup returns CDR1 SGHRS and CDR2 YFSETQ. With 0 bases clipped from V and 3 bases from J, the junction kept 12 bases outside the gene matches. The CDR3 runs to 18 residues.